The 2 T cell receptor beta chains reported below all come from one sample, sequenced in a study of T cells in women clearing cervical HPV infection. TCRdb keeps only in-frame clones here, not all; method: immunoSEQ multiplex PCR. In all, the sample yields about 48,000 clones. The material sequenced was blood buffy coat. These receptors were taken from a woman between 18 and 70 years old with a cervical HPV16 infection that either progressed to CIN3+ or cleared (not recorded which).

For this clone: The read falls 3 residues short of the CDR3 end, and the missing part is taken from the germline J gene. This chain uses TRBV18 with TRBJ1-5, with D hard to call. CDR1 and CDR2 from the germline V gene are KGHSH and LQKENI. V was cut by 2 bases and J by 3 bases, with 8 bases left in between. This CDR3 is 14 amino acids long. The CDR3 spells CASSPGRTNQPQHF. The part of the CDR3 DNA that was read is TGTGCCAGCTCACCAGGGCGAACCAATCAGCCC.

CDR3: CATSDKAGSTDTQYF. Partial CDR3 DNA: TGTGCCACCAGTGATAAAGCGGGAAGCACAGATACG. The chain uses TRBV24-1 and TRBJ2-3; TRBD2 matches 7 bases. The read stops 3 residues short of the end of the CDR3; the missing end is completed from the germline J gene. CDR3 length: 15 amino acids. Germline V gene lookup returns CDR1 KGHDR and CDR2 SFDVKD. V lost 3 bases, J lost 0 bases, and 2 bases stayed unmatched.